This T cell receptor (beta chain) was identified during a study of shared clonotypes between healthy human individuals. The study's findings and limits: Shared clonotypes across all four donors exceeded non-shared ones in generation probability.

The ends were cut back, 2 bases at V and 2 bases at J, with 11 bases in the middle. The CDR3 runs 14 residues. Germline V gene lookup returns CDR1 SGHNT and CDR2 YYREEE (reference sequence). In regard to this clone: Its antigen is unidentified.

Cells designated naive CD8 were CD45RO-negative and were positively selected for CCR7, with terminally differentiated effector memory CD45RA+ cells excluded. Method: immunoSEQ multiplex PCR; TCRdb's copy keeps in-frame clones and lacks some. The sample has a few hundred thousand clones, nearly 97% seen once. This TCR was recovered from a woman aged 25 to 39 in good health. The sample comprised naive CD8+ T cells sorted from blood. This chain uses TRBV5-4 with TRBJ2-7, with D unclear. The CDR3 DNA is TGTGCCAGCAGCTTTTCGACGGAGACCTACGAGCAGTACTTC. Its protein product is CASSFSTETYEQYF.